These T cell receptor beta chains were read from a single sample in a study of T cells expressing NK-cell markers. Reprocessing the 5' RACE reads, TCRdb reports a single entry for every CDR3 protein and omits DNA. The sample table sets out roughly 160,000 distinct CDR3 sequences. The sample taken for sequencing was blood T cells: a sorted CD56 or NKG2C T cell subset, CD4+ or CD8+ T cells, or bulk PBMC T cells (not recorded which). The source is a woman between 18 and 75 years old in good health. CDR3s include the opening cysteine and the closing phenylalanine or tryptophan. Fields, in order: V gene, J gene, CDR3 protein.

V: TRBV5-1
J: TRBJ2-5
CDR3: CASSHSAGSQETQYF

V: TRBV5-1
J: TRBJ2-3
CDR3: CASSLTTSGGVADTQYF

V: TRBV7-2
J: TRBJ1-5
CDR3: CASSPAWGRQPQHF

V: TRBV15
J: TRBJ2-1
CDR3: CATSRDYVGPWFF

V: TRBV14
J: TRBJ2-7
CDR3: CASSQDGRAAYEQYF

V: TRBV28
J: TRBJ2-7
CDR3: CASALTGYEQYF

V: TRBV27
J: TRBJ2-1
CDR3: CASKLSNEQFF

V: TRBV7-9
J: TRBJ1-1
CDR3: CASSLEAGGYAEAFF

V: TRBV10-3
J: TRBJ1-3
CDR3: CASAPTVSGNTIYF

V: TRBV20-1
J: TRBJ2-5
CDR3: CSARERTVRGTQYF

V: TRBV28
J: TRBJ2-1
CDR3: CASSGHGLIGQFF

V: TRBV7-8
J: TRBJ2-1
CDR3: CASSYIAGDLGNEQFF

V: TRBV27
J: TRBJ1-6
CDR3: CASSVRSGQGYNSPLHF

V: TRBV6-2/TRBV6-3
J: TRBJ2-7
CDR3: CASSYSGRIRDEQYF

V: TRBV6-5
J: TRBJ1-3
CDR3: CAAKAPGNTIYF

V: TRBV29-1
J: TRBJ1-1
CDR3: CSAKGATGNNMNTEAFF

V: TRBV12-3/TRBV12-4
J: TRBJ2-3
CDR3: CASRRDGTADTQYF

V: TRBV2
J: TRBJ2-7
CDR3: CASSDRRNYEQYF

V: TRBV12-3/TRBV12-4
J: TRBJ1-5
CDR3: CASSLGGARQQPQHF

V: TRBV7-2
J: TRBJ2-7
CDR3: CASSPYGGPTYEQYF

V: TRBV18
J: TRBJ2-7
CDR3: CASSPIGGRDGYSYEQYF

V: TRBV12-3/TRBV12-4
J: TRBJ1-5
CDR3: CASSFPTGIGQPQHF

V: TRBV6-5
J: TRBJ1-2
CDR3: CASSYGGAGGYTF

V: TRBV5-1
J: TRBJ2-7
CDR3: CASSSFGGPYEQYF

V: TRBV21-1
J: TRBJ2-7
CDR3: CASSKRASGGAWRYEQYF

V: TRBV6-1
J: TRBJ2-5
CDR3: CAGSPTDLETQYF

V: TRBV7-2
J: TRBJ2-7
CDR3: CASNPPSGSYEQYF

V: TRBV7-8
J: TRBJ1-2
CDR3: CASSRDGMGYTF

V: TRBV28
J: TRBJ1-5
CDR3: CASIPQGFQPQHF